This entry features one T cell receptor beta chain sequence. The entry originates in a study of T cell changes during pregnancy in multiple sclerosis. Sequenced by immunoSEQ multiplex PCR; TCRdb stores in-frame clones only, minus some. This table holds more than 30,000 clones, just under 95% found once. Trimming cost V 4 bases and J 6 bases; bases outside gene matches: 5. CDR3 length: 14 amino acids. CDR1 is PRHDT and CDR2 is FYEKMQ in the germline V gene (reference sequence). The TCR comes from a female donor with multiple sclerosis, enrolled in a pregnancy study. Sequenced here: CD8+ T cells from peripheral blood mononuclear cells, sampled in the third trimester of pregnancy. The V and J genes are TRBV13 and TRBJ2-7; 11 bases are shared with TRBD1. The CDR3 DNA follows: TGTGCCAGCAGCTCTAGGACAGGGGGCAGCGAGCAGTACTTC. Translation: CASSSRTGGSEQYF.